One sample yielded the 13 T cell receptor beta chains listed below, sequenced in a study of CXCR3-negative and CXCR3-positive naive CD8 T cells. Study-level results: CXCR3-positive naive cells had TRB CDR3s that were more hydrophobic than CXCR3-negative naive cells had.

What these receptors recognize is not known. All TRB cDNA libraries came from 5' RACE performed with UMI labels. TCRdb processed the 5' RACE reads again and assigns one entry to each CDR3 protein, with no DNA. The data include about 5,700 distinct CDR3 sequences; the top ten clones carry approximately 2%. The specimen was naive CXCR3+ CD8+ T cells from blood. Sample subset: CD45RO-CCR7+CD27+CD95- naive CD8+ T cells expressing CXCR3 (TNR3+). These receptors were taken from a human donor in good health. Some clones in this sample may be carry-over from other donors' samples.

This sequence joins TRBV29-1 and TRBJ2-5. The CDR3 has 12 amino acids. Germline loops: CDR1 SQVTM, CDR2 ANQGSEA. The CDR3 region is CSVEADQETQYF.

This chain links TRBV11-2 with TRBJ2-5; there is no DNA to check the TCRdb D call of TRBD1. The germline gives CDR1 SGHAT, CDR2 FQNNGV. This CDR3 comprises 16 residues. CDR3 in amino acids: CASSLGVQEHQETQYF.

The rearrangement links TRBV7-2 to TRBJ2-7. The CDR3 loop spans 13 amino acids. Germline assignment: CDR1 SGHTA and CDR2 FQGNSA. The CDR3 is CASSFGLFYEQYF. The whole variable domain, remainder taken from reference TRBV7-2 and TRBJ2-7, is GAGVSQSPSNKVTEKGKDVELRCDPISGHTALYWYRQSLGQGLEFLIYFQGNSAPDKSGLPSDRFSAERTGGSVSTLTIQRTQQEDSAVYLCASSFGLFYEQYFGPGTRLTVT.

Its frequency marks this clonotype as medium-sized. CDR3 region: CASSLSLAYEQYF. This chain joins TRBV12-3 or TRBV12-4 and TRBJ2-7. CDR3 length: 13 residues.

By frequency, this clonotype registers medium-sized. The genes are TRBV20-1 and TRBJ1-1; TCRdb designates TRBD1, a call that cannot be tested without DNA. CDR3 size: 16 residues. CDR1 and CDR2 (germline): DFQATT, SNEGSKA (reference sequence). The CDR3 here is CSARVPGGGLHTEAFF.

The V gene is TRBV11-2, the J gene TRBJ1-3; TCRdb selects TRBD1, and the lack of DNA leaves this call unchecked. The CDR3 is 14 amino acids. Germline V lookup: CDR1 SGHAT, CDR2 FQNNGV. The CDR3 reads CASSSGTRPGTIYF.

This chain uses TRBV5-1 with TRBJ2-7; the TCRdb D gene call, TRBD1, has no DNA to confirm it. The CDR3 sequence is 14 residues long. Germline CDR1 reads SGHRS; CDR2 reads YFSETQ. This CDR3 reads CASSKGDSNYEQYF.

This chain links TRBV29-1 with TRBJ2-1. Germline CDR1 is SQVTM and CDR2 is ANQGSEA. This CDR3 contains 17 residues. The CDR3: CSVEDATISSSYNEQFF.

By frequency, this clonotype is medium-sized. The V and J genes are TRBV25-1 and TRBJ1-1. This CDR3 region has 14 residues. Looked up from germline, CDR1 is MGHDK and CDR2 is SYGVNS. This chain's CDR3 is CASSDRRLNTEAFF.

This clonotype registers medium-sized by frequency. V usage is TRBV2 and J usage is TRBJ1-6; TCRdb's D call, TRBD1, is unchecked because there is no DNA. Germline V gene sequence: CDR1 SNHLY, CDR2 FYNNEI. This CDR3 is built from 18 residues. The CDR3 spells CASSEVYLDREGNSPLHF.

This chain uses TRBV5-5 with TRBJ2-3; the D gene TCRdb calls, TRBD2, cannot be checked with no DNA. CDR1 is SGHKS, CDR2 YYEKEE, per germline (reference sequence). CDR3 length: 15 amino acids. The CDR3 sequence: CASKPRQGATDTQYF.

The chain is built from TRBV2 and TRBJ2-6. The CDR3 totals 14 residues. CDR1 and CDR2 (germline): SNHLY, FYNNEI. The CDR3 loop is CASSVAPGANVLTF.

This clonotype ranks as medium-sized (0.01 to 0.1%) in terms of frequency. This chain uses TRBV29-1 with TRBJ1-2; TCRdb's D gene call, TRBD1, goes unchecked for lack of DNA. The CDR3 totals 14 residues. CDR1 and CDR2 from the germline V gene are SQVTM and ANQGSEA. CDR3 residues: CSATETGRNYGYTF.